This T cell receptor (beta chain) was found in a study of T-cell reconstitution after alpha-beta-depleted transplantation in children. This clonotype occurred a few times. Unique molecular identifiers were built into the TCRbeta library. TCRdb re-called the PCR reads with MiXCR, one entry per CDR3 protein. The sample lists 450,000 to 600,000 distinct CDR3 sequences, 32% occurring once. The TCR comes from a human donor who donated a stem cell graft to a child with aplastic anemia. Sample: PBMCs from the stem cell graft donor, taken from the stem cell graft.

The CDR3 protein is CASSVYRGPETQYF. CDR3 bases: TGCGCCAGCAGCGTATACAGAGGGCCAGAGACCCAGTACTTC. The gene calls are TRBV5-1 and TRBJ2-5; possible D gene TRBD2, 5 bases. With 4 bases removed from V and 4 bases from J, the gap between germline ends came to 14 bases. Germline V gives CDR1 SGHRS, CDR2 YFSETQ. The CDR3 consists of 14 residues.